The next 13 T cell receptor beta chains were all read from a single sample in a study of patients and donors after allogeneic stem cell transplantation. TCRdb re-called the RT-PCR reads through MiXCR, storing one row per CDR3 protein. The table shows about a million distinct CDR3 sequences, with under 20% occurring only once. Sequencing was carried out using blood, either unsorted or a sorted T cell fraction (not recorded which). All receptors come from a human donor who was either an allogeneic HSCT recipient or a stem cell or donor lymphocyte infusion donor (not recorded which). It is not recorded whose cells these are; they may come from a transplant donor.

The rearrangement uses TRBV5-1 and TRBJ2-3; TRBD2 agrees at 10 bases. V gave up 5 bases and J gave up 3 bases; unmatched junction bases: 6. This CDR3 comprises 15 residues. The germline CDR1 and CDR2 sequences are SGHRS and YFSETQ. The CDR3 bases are TGCGCCAGCAGGCCTCTAGCGGGGGTGACAGATACGCAGTATTTT. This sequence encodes CASRPLAGVTDTQYF.

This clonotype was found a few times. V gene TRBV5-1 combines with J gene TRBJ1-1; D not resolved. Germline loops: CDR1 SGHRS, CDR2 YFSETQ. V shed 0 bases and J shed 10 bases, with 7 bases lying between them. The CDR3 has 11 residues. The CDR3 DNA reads TGCGCCAGCAGCTTGGGGGGTCGAGCTTTCTTT. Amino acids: CASSLGGRAFF.

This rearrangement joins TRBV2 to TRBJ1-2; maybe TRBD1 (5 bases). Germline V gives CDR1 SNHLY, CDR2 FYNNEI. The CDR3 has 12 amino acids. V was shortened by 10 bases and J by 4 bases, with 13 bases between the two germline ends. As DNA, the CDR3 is TGTGCCAAAAGGGGTCTTGGCTATGGCTACACCTTC. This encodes CAKRGLGYGYTF.

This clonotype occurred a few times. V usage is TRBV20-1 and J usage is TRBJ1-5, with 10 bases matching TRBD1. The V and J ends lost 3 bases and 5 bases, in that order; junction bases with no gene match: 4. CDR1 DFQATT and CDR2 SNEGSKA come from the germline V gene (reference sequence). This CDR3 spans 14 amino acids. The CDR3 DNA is TGCAGTGCTAGTCCTGGACAGGGGGATCAGCCCCAGCATTTT. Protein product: CSASPGQGDQPQHF.

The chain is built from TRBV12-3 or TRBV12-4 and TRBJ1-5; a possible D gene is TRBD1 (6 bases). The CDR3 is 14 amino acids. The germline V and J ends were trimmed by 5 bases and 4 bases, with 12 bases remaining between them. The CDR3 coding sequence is TGTGCCAGCAGTAACCGGGACACTAATCAGCCCCAGCATTTT. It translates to CASSNRDTNQPQHF.

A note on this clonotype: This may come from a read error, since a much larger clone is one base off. In DNA, the CDR3 is TGTGCCAGCAGCATTAGCCGGAGGCCCACCTACGAGCAGTACTTC. Amino acid sequence: CASSISRRPTYEQYF. The J gene is TRBJ2-7, the V gene TRBV6-1; weak D call: TRBD2 (5 bases). Germline CDR1 MNHNS, CDR2 SASEGT. This CDR3 contains 15 residues. The V gene lost 6 bases and the J gene lost 2 bases, with 17 bases spanning the gap.

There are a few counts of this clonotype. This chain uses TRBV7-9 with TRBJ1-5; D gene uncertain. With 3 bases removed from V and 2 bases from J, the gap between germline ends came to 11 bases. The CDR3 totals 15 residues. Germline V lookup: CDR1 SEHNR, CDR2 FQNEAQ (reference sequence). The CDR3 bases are TGTGCCAGCAGCTTCCACAAGGACGGCAATCAGCCCCAGCATTTT. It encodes CASSFHKDGNQPQHF. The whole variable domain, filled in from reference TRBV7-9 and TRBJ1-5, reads DTGVSQNPRHKITKRGQNVTFRCDPISEHNRLYWYRQTLGQGPEFLTYFQNEAQLEKSRLLSDRFSAERPKGSFSTLEIQRTEQGDSAMYLCASSFHKDGNQPQHFGDGTRLSIL.

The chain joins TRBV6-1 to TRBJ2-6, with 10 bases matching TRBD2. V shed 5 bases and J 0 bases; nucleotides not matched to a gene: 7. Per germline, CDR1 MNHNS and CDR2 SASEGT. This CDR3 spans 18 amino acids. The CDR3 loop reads CASSLIAGGSSGANVLTF. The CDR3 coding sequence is TGTGCCAGCAGTCTGATAGCGGGGGGCTCCTCTGGGGCCAACGTCCTGACTTTC.

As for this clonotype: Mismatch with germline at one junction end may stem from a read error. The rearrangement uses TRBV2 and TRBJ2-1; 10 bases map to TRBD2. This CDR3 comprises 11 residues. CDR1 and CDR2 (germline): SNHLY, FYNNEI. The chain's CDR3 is CASSGPGLAIF. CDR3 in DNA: TGTGCCAGCAGTGGGCCGGGACTAGCGATCTTC.

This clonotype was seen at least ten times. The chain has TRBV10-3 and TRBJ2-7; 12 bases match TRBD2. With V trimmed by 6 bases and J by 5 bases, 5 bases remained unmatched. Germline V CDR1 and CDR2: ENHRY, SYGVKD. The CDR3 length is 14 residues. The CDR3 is CAISHGLAGNEQYF. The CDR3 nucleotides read TGTGCCATCAGCCATGGACTAGCGGGGAACGAGCAGTACTTC.

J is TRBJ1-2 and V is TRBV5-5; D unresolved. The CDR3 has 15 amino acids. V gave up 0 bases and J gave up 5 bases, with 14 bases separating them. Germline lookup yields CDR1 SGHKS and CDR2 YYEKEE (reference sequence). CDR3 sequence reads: CASSLGPGLIYGYTF. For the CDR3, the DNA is TGTGCCAGCAGCTTGGGTCCAGGACTCATATATGGCTACACCTTC. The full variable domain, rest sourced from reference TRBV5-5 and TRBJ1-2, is DAGVTQSPTHLIKTRGQQVTLRCSPISGHKSVSWYQQVLGQGPQFIFQYYEKEERGRGNFPDRFSARQFPNYSSELNVNALLLGDSALYLCASSLGPGLIYGYTFGSGTRLTVV.

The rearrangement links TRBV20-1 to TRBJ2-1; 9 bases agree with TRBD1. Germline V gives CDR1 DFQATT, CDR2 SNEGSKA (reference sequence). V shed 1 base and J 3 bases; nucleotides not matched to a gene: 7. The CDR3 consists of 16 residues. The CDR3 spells CSARASGQGIYNEQFF. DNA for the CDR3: TGCAGTGCTAGAGCTTCGGGACAGGGCATCTACAATGAGCAGTTCTTC.

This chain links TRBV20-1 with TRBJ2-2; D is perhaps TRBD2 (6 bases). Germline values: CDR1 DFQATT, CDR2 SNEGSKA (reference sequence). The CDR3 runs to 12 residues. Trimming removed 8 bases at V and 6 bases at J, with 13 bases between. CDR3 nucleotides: TGCAGTCCTTTACTAGCATCCGGGGAGCTGTTTTTT. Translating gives CSPLLASGELFF.